The 6 T cell receptor beta chains below were found in one sample sequenced in a study of blood T cell repertoires in COVID-19. This table comes from immunoSEQ multiplex PCR, and its TCRdb copy is limited to in-frame clones, with some not included. The sample has tens of thousands of clones; about 86% are singletons. Sequenced material: peripheral blood. These receptors were collected from a man in his sixties with acute or convalescent COVID-19.

This clone is labeled medium-sized. V gene TRBV28 combines with J gene TRBJ2-7; 9 bases are shared with TRBD2. Germline lookup yields CDR1 MDHEN and CDR2 SYDVKM. Germline trimming cut 2 bases from V and 5 bases from J; bases unmatched to any gene: 19. The CDR3 has 19 residues. The CDR3 DNA reads TGTGCCAGCAGTTTACTCATGGGCAGAATGGGGACTAGCCTCGACGAGCAGTACTTC. Translating gives CASSLLMGRMGTSLDEQYF.

The chain's CDR3 is CASIGGARNTIYF. The CDR3 DNA is TGTGCCAGCATCGGCGGGGCAAGGAACACCATATATTTT. The chain recombines TRBV28 with TRBJ1-3, with D tentatively TRBD1 (5 bases). The ends were cut back, 7 bases at V and 7 bases at J, with 14 bases in the middle. The CDR3 has 13 amino acids. Germline loops: CDR1 MDHEN, CDR2 SYDVKM. The entire variable domain, with the rest obtained from reference TRBV28 and TRBJ1-3, is as follows: DVKVTQSSRYLVKRTGEKVFLECVQDMDHENMFWYRQDPGLGLRLIYFSYDVKMKEKGDIPEGYSVSREKKERFSLILESASTNQTSMYLCASIGGARNTIYFGEGSWLTVV.

CDR3 nucleotides: TGTGCCAGCATCGATCTTAGCGGGAGGGCCAGGGAGACCCAGTACTTC. Its protein is CASIDLSGRARETQYF. The chain combines TRBV5-8 with TRBJ2-5; 11 bases are a match to TRBD2. The CDR3 totals 16 residues. Losses at the gene ends were 6 bases for V and 5 bases for J; bases not matched to a gene: 12. CDR1 is SGHTS and CDR2 is YDEGEE in the germline V gene.

As DNA, the CDR3 is TGTGCCAGCAGCTTAGTATCGAGCTCCTACAATGAGCAGTTCTTC. Translated: CASSLVSSSYNEQFF. The V and J genes are TRBV7-2 and TRBJ2-1, with no clear D. The CDR3 totals 15 residues. Deletions cut 1 base from V and 0 bases from J, with 7 bases between. Germline-derived CDR1 and CDR2 are SGHTA and FQGNSA.

The V call is TRBV3-1 (or the pseudogene TRBV3-2), the J call TRBJ1-1; D is unclear. The V gene lost 4 bases and the J gene lost 4 bases, with 22 bases spanning the gap. This CDR3 has 17 residues. Germline V gives CDR1 LGHDT, CDR2 YNNKEL (reference sequence). CDR3 region: CASSPGGTGVRSTEAFF. Here the CDR3 DNA reads TGTGCCAGCAGCCCCGGAGGCACTGGGGTGCGGAGCACTGAAGCTTTCTTT.

The V call is TRBV5-1, the J call TRBJ2-7, with D tentatively TRBD2 (6 bases). CDR1 SGHRS and CDR2 YFSETQ come from the germline V gene. The CDR3 consists of 14 residues. The V gene lost 4 bases and the J gene lost 6 bases, with 17 bases spanning the gap. CDR3 nucleotides: TGCGCCAGCAGCACGGGACTGGCCTTCGGCGAGCAGTACTTC. It is translated as CASSTGLAFGEQYF. Full variable domain (outside the CDR3, taken from reference TRBV5-1 and TRBJ2-7): KAGVTQTPRYLIKTRGQQVTLSCSPISGHRSVSWYQQTPGQGLQFLFEYFSETQRNKGNFPGRFSGRQFSNSRSEMNVSTLELGDSALYLCASSTGLAFGEQYFGPGTRLTVT.